The rows below give T cell receptor beta chains drawn from one sample of a study of blood T cell repertoires in COVID-19. This table comes from immunoSEQ multiplex PCR, and its TCRdb copy is limited to in-frame clones, with some not included. The table has about 270,000 clones, around 87% seen once; the top ten hold about 2.2%. The material sequenced was PBMCs or T cells enriched from blood (not recorded which). The receptors were gathered from a young woman who had recovered from COVID-19. CDR3s include the opening cysteine and the closing phenylalanine or tryptophan. The D gene is left open where the match is weak. Clone size is shown for a subset of rows, as once, few, many or a class of expanded clone.

clone size	J gene	V gene	D gene	CDR3 DNA	CDR3 protein
NA	TRBJ1-5	TRBV2	TRBD1	TGTGCCAGCAGCGCGGACAGGGTATTGATCAATCAGCCCCAGCATTTT	CASSADRVLINQPQHF
NA	TRBJ2-1	TRBV5-1	NA	TGCGCCAGCAGTTACGGGACATCTTACAATGAGCAGTTCTTC	CASSYGTSYNEQFF
NA	TRBJ2-2	TRBV4-1	TRBD2	TGCGCCAGCAGCCACCCTAGGGGCCTAGCGGGGGAACGCACCGGGGAGCTGTTTTTT	CASSHPRGLAGERTGELFF
few	TRBJ1-2	TRBV28	NA	TGTGCCAGCAGTGGGAGTGGACTGGGGTATATTGGCTACACCTTC	CASSGSGLGYIGYTF
NA	TRBJ1-6	TRBV7-2	TRBD1	TGTGCCAGCAGCCGGGACAGTGGACCTAATTCACCCCTCCACTTT	CASSRDSGPNSPLHF
NA	TRBJ1-6	TRBV11-2	NA	TGTGCCAGCAGCCAGCGGGGGAGTAGTAATTCACCCCTCCACTTT	CASSQRGSSNSPLHF
NA	TRBJ1-1	TRBV30	NA	TGTGCCTGGCATCGGACTGAAGCTTTCTTT	CAWHRTEAFF
NA	TRBJ2-7	TRBV3-1/TRBV3-2	NA	TGTGCCAGCAGTCCCAGACCCAGGGGCCCCCTTTTCGAGCAGTACTTC	CASSPRPRGPLFEQYF
few	TRBJ1-1	TRBV5-1	TRBD1	TGCGCCAGCAGAGTGGACAGGCAGAACACTGAAGCTTTCTTT	CASRVDRQNTEAFF
few	TRBJ1-2	TRBV6-5	NA	TGTGCCAGCAGTCCCCTCGGGGGGAAGGGTGGCTACACCTTC	CASSPLGGKGGYTF
NA	TRBJ1-2	TRBV4-1	NA	TGCGCCAGCAGCCATGGAGGACAGATCTATGGCTACACCTTC	CASSHGGQIYGYTF